Sequencing of this T cell receptor beta chain was carried out in a study of T cells after posttransplantation cyclophosphamide. A marrow graft followed busulfan-fludarabine conditioning, with cyclophosphamide on days +3 and +4. This clone has at least ten counts. The protocol was immunoSEQ multiplex PCR, while the TCRdb copy is restricted to in-frame clones and leaves out a portion. The table lists over 15,000 clones, with no singletons. This CDR3 comprises 13 residues. V gave up 0 bases and J gave up 7 bases, with 10 bases separating them. Germline V gene lookup returns CDR1 GTSNPN and CDR2 SVGIG (reference sequence).

The receptor comes from a female patient between 30 and 45 years old who received an allogeneic stem cell transplant from a related donor, was CMV-positive, and had no GVHD. Some of these T cells may belong to the graft donor. This material consisted of PBMCs, taken after allogeneic stem cell transplant with posttransplant cyclophosphamide. This chain connects TRBV30 to TRBJ1-5; maybe TRBD1 (6 bases). For the CDR3, the DNA is TGTGCCTGGAGTGTACAGGGTGAACAGCCCCAGCATTTT. Protein sequence: CAWSVQGEQPQHF.